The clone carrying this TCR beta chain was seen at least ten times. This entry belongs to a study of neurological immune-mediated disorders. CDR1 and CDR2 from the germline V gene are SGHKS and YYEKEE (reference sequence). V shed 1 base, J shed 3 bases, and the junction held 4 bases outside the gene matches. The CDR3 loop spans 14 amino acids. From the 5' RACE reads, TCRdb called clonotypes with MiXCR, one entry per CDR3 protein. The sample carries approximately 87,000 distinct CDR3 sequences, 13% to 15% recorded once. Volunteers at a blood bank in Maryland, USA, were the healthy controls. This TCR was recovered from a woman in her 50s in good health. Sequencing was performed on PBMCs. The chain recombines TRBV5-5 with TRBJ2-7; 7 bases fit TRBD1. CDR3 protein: CASSLLWDSYEQYF. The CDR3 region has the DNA TGTGCCAGCAGCTTGCTTTGGGACAGCTACGAGCAGTACTTC. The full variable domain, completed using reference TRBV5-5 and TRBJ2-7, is DAGVTQSPTHLIKTRGQQVTLRCSPISGHKSVSWYQQVLGQGPQFIFQYYEKEERGRGNFPDRFSARQFPNYSSELNVNALLLGDSALYLCASSLLWDSYEQYFGPGTRLTVT.